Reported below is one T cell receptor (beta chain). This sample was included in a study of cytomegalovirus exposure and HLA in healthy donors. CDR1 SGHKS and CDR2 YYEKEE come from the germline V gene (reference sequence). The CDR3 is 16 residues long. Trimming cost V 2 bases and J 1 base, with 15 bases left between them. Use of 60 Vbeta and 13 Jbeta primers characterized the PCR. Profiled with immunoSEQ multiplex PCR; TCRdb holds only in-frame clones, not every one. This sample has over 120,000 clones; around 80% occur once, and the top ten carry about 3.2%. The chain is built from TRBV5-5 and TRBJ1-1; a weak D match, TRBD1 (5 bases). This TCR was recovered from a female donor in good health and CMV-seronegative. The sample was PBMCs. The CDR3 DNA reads TGTGCCAGCAGCTTAACAGGTCATCTACAGAACACTGAAGCTTTCTTT. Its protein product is CASSLTGHLQNTEAFF.